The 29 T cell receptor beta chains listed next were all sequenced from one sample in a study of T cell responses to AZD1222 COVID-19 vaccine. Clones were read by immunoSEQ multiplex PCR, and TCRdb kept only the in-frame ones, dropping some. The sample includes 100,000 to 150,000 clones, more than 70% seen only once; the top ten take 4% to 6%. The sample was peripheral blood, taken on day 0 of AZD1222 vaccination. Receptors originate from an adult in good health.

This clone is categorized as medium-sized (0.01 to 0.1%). DNA for the CDR3: TGTGCCAGCACCAGTCCTCCACCCCTCCACTTT. It yields the protein CASTSPPPLHF. The chain has TRBV7-9 and TRBJ1-6; D remains unclear. The germline V gene has CDR1 SEHNR and CDR2 FQNEAQ (reference sequence). This CDR3 is built from 11 residues. V was clipped by 7 bases and J by 11 bases, with 9 bases between them. The variable domain in full, completed from reference TRBV7-9 and TRBJ1-6, reads DTGVSQNPRHKITKRGQNVTFRCDPISEHNRLYWYRQTLGQGPEFLTYFQNEAQLEKSRLLSDRFSAERPKGSFSTLEIQRTEQGDSAMYLCASTSPPPLHFGNGTRLTVT.

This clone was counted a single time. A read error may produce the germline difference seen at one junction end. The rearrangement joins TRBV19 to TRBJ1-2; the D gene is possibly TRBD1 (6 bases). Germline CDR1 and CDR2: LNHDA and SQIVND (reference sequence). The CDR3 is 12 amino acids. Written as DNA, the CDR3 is TGTGCGAGTAGGCTCCTGGACGGGGGCCCCTATTTC. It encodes CASRLLDGGPYF.

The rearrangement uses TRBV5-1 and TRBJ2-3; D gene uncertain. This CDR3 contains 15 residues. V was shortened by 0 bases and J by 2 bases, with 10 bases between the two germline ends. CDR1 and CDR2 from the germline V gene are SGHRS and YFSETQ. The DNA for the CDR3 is TGCGCCAGCAGCTTGGTATCACGCTACACAGATACGCAGTATTTT. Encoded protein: CASSLVSRYTDTQYF.

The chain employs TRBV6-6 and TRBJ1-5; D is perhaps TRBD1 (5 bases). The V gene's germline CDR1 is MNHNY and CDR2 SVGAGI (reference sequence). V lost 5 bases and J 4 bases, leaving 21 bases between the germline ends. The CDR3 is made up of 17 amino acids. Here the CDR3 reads CASSLQRGTSGNQPQHF. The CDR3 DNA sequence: TGTGCCAGCAGTCTCCAACGCGGGACCTCCGGGAATCAGCCCCAGCATTTT.

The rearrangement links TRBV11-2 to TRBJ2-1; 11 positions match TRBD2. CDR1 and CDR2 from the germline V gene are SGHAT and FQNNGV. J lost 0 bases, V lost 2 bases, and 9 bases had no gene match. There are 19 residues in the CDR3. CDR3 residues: CASSLLPLAGDSSYNEQFF. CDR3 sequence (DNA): TGTGCCAGCAGCTTACTCCCACTAGCGGGGGATAGCTCCTACAATGAGCAGTTCTTC.

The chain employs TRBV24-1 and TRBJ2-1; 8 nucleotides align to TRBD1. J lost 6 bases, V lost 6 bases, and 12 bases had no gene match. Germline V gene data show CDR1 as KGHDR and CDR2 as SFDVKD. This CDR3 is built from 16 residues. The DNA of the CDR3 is TGTGCCACCAGTTCACCCGGGACAGGAGGGGTCAATGAGCAGTTCTTC. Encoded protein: CATSSPGTGGVNEQFF.

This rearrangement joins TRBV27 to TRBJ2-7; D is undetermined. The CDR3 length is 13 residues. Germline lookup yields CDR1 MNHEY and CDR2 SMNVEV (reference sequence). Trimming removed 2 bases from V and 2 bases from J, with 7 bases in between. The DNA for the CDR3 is TGTGCCAGCAGTTTAGCCCCCCCCTACGAGCAGTACTTC. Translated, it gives CASSLAPPYEQYF.

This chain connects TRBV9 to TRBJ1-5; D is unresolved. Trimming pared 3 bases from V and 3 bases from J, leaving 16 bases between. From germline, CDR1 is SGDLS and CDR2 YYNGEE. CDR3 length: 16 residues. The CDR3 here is CASSESPFPTNQPQHF. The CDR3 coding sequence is TGTGCCAGCAGCGAGTCCCCATTCCCTACCAATCAGCCCCAGCATTTT.

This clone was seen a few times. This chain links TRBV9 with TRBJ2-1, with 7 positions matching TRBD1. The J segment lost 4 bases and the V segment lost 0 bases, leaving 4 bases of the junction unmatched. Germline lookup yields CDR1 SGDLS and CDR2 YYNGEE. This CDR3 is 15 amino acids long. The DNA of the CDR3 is TGTGCCAGCAGCGTAGAGACAGGGTCGTACAATGAGCAGTTCTTC. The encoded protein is CASSVETGSYNEQFF.

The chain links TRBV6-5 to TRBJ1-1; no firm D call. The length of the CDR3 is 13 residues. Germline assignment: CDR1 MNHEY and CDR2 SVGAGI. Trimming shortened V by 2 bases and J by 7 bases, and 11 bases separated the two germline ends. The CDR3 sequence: CASSYLQPFEAFF. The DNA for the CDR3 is TGTGCCAGCAGTTACCTCCAGCCTTTTGAAGCTTTCTTT.

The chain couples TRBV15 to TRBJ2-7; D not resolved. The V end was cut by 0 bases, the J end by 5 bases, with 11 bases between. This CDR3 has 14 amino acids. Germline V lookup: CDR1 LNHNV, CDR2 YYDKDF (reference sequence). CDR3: CATSRDTVWDEQYF. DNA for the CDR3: TGTGCCACCAGCAGAGATACGGTCTGGGACGAGCAGTACTTC. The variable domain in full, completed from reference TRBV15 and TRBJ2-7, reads DAMVIQNPRYQVTQFGKPVTLSCSQTLNHNVMYWYQQKSSQAPKLLFHYYDKDFNNEADTPDNFQSRRPNTSFCFLDIRSPGLGDTAMYLCATSRDTVWDEQYFGPGTRLTVT.

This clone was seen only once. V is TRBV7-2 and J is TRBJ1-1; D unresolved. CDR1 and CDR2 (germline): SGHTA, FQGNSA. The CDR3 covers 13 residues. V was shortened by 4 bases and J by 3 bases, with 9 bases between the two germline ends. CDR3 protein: CASSSTTYTEAFF. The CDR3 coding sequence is TGTGCCAGCAGCTCTACGACATACACTGAAGCTTTCTTT.

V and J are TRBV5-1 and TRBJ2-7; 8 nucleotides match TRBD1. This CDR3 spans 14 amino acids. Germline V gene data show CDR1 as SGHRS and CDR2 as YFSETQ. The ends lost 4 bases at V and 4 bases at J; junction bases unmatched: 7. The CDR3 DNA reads TGCGCCAGCAGCGCTGGACAGGGAGAATACGAGCAGTACTTC. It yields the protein CASSAGQGEYEQYF.

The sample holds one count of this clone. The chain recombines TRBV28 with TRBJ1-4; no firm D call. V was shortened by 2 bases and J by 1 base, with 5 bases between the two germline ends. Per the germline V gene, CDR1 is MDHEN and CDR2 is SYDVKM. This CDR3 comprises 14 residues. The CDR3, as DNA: TGTGCCAGCAGTTTAGCAGGAACTAATGAAAAACTGTTTTTT. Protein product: CASSLAGTNEKLFF.

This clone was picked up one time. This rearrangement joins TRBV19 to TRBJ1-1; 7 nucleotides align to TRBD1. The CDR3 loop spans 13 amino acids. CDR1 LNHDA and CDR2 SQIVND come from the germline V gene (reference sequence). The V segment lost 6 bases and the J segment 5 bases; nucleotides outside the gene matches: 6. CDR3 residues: CASRNRGLTEAFF. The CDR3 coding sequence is TGTGCCAGTAGAAACAGGGGACTGACTGAAGCTTTCTTT.

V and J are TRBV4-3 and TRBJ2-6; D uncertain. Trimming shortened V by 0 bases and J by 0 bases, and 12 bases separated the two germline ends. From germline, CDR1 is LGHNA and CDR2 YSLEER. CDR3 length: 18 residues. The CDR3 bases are TGCGCCAGCAGCCAAGAATCCGTAATGAGCTCTGGGGCCAACGTCCTGACTTTC. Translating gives CASSQESVMSSGANVLTF.

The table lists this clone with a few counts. The CDR3 spells CASSPGGQIFGYTF. CDR3 sequence (DNA): TGTGCCAGCAGCCCAGGGGGCCAGATCTTTGGCTACACCTTC. J is TRBJ1-2 and V is TRBV27, with TRBD1 matching over 8 bases. V lost 6 bases, J lost 7 bases, and 10 bases stayed unmatched. The germline gives CDR1 MNHEY, CDR2 SMNVEV (reference sequence). CDR3 length: 14 residues.

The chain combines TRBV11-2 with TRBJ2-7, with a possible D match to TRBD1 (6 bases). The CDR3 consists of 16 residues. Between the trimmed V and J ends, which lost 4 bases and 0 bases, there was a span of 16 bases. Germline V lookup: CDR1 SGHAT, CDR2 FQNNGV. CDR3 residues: CASSSLGDIRSYEQYF. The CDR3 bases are TGTGCCAGCAGCTCCCTTGGGGACATCCGCTCCTACGAGCAGTACTTC.

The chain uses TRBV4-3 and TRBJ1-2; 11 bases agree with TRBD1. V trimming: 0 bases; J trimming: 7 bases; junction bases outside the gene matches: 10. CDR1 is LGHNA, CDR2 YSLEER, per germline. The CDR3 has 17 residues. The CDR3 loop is CASSQDGITGTGGGYTF. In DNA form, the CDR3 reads TGCGCCAGCAGCCAAGATGGCATTACCGGGACAGGGGGTGGCTACACCTTC.

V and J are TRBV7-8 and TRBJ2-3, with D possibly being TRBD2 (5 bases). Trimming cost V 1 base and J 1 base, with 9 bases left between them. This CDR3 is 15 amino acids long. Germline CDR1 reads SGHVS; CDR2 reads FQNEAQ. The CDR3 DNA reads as TGTGCCAGCAGCTTAGTAGCGAGCGGCACAGATACGCAGTATTTT. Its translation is CASSLVASGTDTQYF.

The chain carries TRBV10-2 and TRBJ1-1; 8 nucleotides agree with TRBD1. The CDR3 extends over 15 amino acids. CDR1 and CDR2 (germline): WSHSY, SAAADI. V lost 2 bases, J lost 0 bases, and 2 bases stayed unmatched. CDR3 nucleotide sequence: TGCGCCAGCAGTGAGGGGGACAGGATGAACACTGAAGCTTTCTTT. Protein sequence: CASSEGDRMNTEAFF.

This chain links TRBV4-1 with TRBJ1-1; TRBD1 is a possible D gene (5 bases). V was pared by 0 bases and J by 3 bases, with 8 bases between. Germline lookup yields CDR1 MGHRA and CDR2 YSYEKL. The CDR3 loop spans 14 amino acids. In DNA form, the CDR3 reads TGCGCCAGCAGCCAAGAGCCCAGGGACACTGAAGCTTTCTTT. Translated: CASSQEPRDTEAFF.

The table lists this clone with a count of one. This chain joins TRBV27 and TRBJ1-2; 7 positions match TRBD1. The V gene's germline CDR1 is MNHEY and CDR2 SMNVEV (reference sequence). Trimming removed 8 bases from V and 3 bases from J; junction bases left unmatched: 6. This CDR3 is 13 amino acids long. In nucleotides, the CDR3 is TGTGCCAGCCGGAACGGACAGGACTATGGCTACACCTTC. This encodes CASRNGQDYGYTF.

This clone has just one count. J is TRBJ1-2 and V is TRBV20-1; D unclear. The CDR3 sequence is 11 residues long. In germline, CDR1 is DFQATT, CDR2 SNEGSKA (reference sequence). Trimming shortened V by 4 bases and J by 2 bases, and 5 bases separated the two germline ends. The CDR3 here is CSAKRNYGYTF. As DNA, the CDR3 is TGCAGTGCTAAGAGGAACTATGGCTACACCTTC.

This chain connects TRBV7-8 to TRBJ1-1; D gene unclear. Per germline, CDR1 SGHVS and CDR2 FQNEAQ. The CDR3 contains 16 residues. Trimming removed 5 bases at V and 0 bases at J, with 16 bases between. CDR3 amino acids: CASSPRATGMNTEAFF. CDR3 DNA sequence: TGTGCCAGCAGCCCTAGGGCAACCGGCATGAACACTGAAGCTTTCTTT.

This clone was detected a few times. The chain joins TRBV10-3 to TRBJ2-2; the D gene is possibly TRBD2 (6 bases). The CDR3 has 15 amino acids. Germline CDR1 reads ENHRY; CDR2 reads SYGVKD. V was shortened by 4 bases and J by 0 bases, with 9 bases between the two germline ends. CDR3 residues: CAISAAGPNTGELFF. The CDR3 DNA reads TGTGCCATCAGTGCGGCGGGGCCGAACACCGGGGAGCTGTTTTTT.

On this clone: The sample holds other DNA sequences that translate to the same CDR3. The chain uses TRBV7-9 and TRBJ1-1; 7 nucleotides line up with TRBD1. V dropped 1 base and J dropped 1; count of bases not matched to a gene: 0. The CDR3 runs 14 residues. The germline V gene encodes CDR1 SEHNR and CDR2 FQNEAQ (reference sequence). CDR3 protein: CASSLGTGNTEAFF. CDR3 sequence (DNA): TGTGCCAGCAGCTTAGGGACAGGGAACACTGAAGCTTTCTTT.

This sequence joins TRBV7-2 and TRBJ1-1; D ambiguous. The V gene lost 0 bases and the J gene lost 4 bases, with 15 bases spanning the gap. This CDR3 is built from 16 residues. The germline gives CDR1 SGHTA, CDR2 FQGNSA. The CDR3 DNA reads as TGTGCCAGCAGCTTAGCCCCAGGACGAGGAGGCACTGAAGCTTTCTTT. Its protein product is CASSLAPGRGGTEAFF. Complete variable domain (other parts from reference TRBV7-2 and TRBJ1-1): GAGVSQSPSNKVTEKGKDVELRCDPISGHTALYWYRQSLGQGLEFLIYFQGNSAPDKSGLPSDRFSAERTGGSVSTLTIQRTQQEDSAVYLCASSLAPGRGGTEAFFGQGTRLTVV.

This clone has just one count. The CDR3 bases are TGTGCCAGCAGCCGAAGGACAGGGAACACTGAAGCTTTCTTT. Translated: CASSRRTGNTEAFF. The rearrangement uses TRBV6-5 and TRBJ1-1; 7 bases are a match to TRBD1. Trimming cost V 6 bases and J 1 base; bases outside gene matches: 5. CDR1 MNHEY and CDR2 SVGAGI come from the germline V gene. The CDR3 is 14 residues long.